One sample yielded the 18 T cell receptor beta chains listed below, sequenced in a study of blood T cell repertoires in COVID-19. TCRdb's copy holds only in-frame clones and misses some; the assay was immunoSEQ multiplex PCR. The data show 150,000 to 200,000 clones, roughly 87% seen once. What was sequenced was PBMCs or T cells enriched from blood (not recorded which). The receptor set was obtained from a human donor with acute COVID-19. The donor label of this sample is uncertain.

The chain uses TRBV5-4 and TRBJ1-2, with D possibly TRBD1 on 6 matching bases. Per the germline V gene, CDR1 is SGHNT and CDR2 is YYREEE (reference sequence). Trimming took 5 bases from V and 5 from J, leaving 13 bases between them. The length of the CDR3 is 13 residues. As DNA, the CDR3 is TGTGCCAGCAGTCAGACAGGAGAATATGGCTACACCTTC. The encoded protein is CASSQTGEYGYTF.

This clone was counted a single time. This sequence joins TRBV5-8 and TRBJ1-2; D not certain. CDR1 SGHTS and CDR2 YDEGEE come from the germline V gene. CDR3 length equals 13 residues. V was pared by 4 bases and J by 4 bases, with 11 bases between. CDR3 DNA: TGTGCCAGCAGCCCCCCGGAGAGCTATGGCTACACCTTC. The encoded protein is CASSPPESYGYTF.

The CDR3 DNA follows: TGTGCCAGCAGTGGCGGGGGGTCCCCAGGTACGCAGTATTTT. Translating it yields CASSGGGSPGTQYF. The chain carries TRBV6-2 or TRBV6-3 and TRBJ2-3, with TRBD2 matching 8 bases. V lost 5 bases and J lost 8; bases outside the gene matches: 9. The germline gives CDR1 MNHEY, CDR2 SVGEGT. This CDR3 has 14 amino acids.

CDR3 region: CASSILAGGQDTQYF. For the CDR3, the DNA is TGTGCCAGCAGTATTCTAGCGGGGGGGCAAGATACGCAGTATTTT. The V gene is TRBV28, the J gene TRBJ2-3; TRBD2 matches at 12 bases. Trimming took 5 bases from V and 5 from J; bases not matched to a gene: 5. This CDR3 contains 15 residues. CDR1 and CDR2 (germline): MDHEN, SYDVKM.

This chain joins TRBV7-9 and TRBJ2-3, with D hard to call. Germline V lookup: CDR1 SEHNR, CDR2 FQNEAQ (reference sequence). CDR3 length: 15 residues. V dropped 2 bases and J dropped 0 bases, with 9 bases sitting between them. The CDR3 DNA sequence: TGTGCCAGCAGCTTATTAACAGTTAGCACAGATACGCAGTATTTT. Translated: CASSLLTVSTDTQYF.

The genes are TRBV2 and TRBJ1-5; TRBD1 is a possible D gene (5 bases). Germline loops: CDR1 SNHLY, CDR2 FYNNEI. Deletions cut 3 bases from V and 7 bases from J, with 16 bases between. CDR3 length: 15 amino acids. CDR3 region: CASSDLAGGRQPQHF. The CDR3 nucleotides are TGTGCCAGCAGTGACCTGGCGGGGGGTAGACAGCCCCAGCATTTT. Based on the CDR3 plus reference TRBV2 and TRBJ1-5, the full variable domain is EPEVTQTPSHQVTQMGQEVILRCVPISNHLYFYWYRQILGQKVEFLVSFYNNEISEKSEIFDDQFSVERPDGSNFTLKIRSTKLEDSAMYFCASSDLAGGRQPQHFGDGTRLSIL.

The chain links TRBV6-5 to TRBJ2-2, with a possible D match to TRBD2 (5 bases). V was shortened by 8 bases and J by 7 bases, with 17 bases between the two germline ends. This CDR3 region has 14 residues. Germline assignment: CDR1 MNHEY and CDR2 SVGAGI. CDR3 region: CASEAAHMSGELFF. CDR3 in DNA: TGTGCCAGCGAAGCGGCCCATATGAGCGGGGAGCTGTTTTTT.

This clone occurred once. The chain joins TRBV6-1 to TRBJ2-3; D is possibly TRBD1 (6 bases). Germline V lookup: CDR1 MNHNS, CDR2 SASEGT. The CDR3 contains 16 residues. V lost 1 base to trimming and J lost 4 bases, with 15 bases between them. CDR3 coding DNA: TGTGCCAGCAGTGAAGGAGGGGGTGGGCCGGCAGATACGCAGTATTTT. It codes for CASSEGGGGPADTQYF.

This clone has a handful of counts. The V and J genes are TRBV5-4 and TRBJ1-1, with TRBD1 matching 10 bases. This CDR3 comprises 18 residues. Germline CDR1 SGHNT, CDR2 YYREEE (reference sequence). The V segment lost 0 bases and the J segment 7 bases; nucleotides outside the gene matches: 15. Here the CDR3 reads CASSLGWTGGSLGFEAFF. As DNA, the CDR3 is TGTGCCAGCAGCTTGGGGTGGACAGGGGGGTCCCTGGGCTTTGAAGCTTTCTTT.

The chain joins TRBV9 to TRBJ1-2, with D perhaps TRBD1 (5 bases). The germline V gene encodes CDR1 SGDLS and CDR2 YYNGEE. V was pared by 3 bases and J by 0 bases, with 12 bases between. The CDR3 contains 15 residues. The CDR3 sequence is CASSDRQQANYGYTF. The CDR3 DNA is TGTGCCAGCAGCGACCGACAGCAAGCTAACTATGGCTACACCTTC.

J is TRBJ1-2 and V is TRBV6-5, with a tentative D call TRBD1 (6 bases). The ends were cut back, 7 bases at V and 2 bases at J, with 11 bases in the middle. In germline, CDR1 is MNHEY, CDR2 SVGAGI. There are 13 residues in the CDR3. This CDR3 is CASINRENYGYTF. CDR3 bases: TGTGCCAGCATTAACAGGGAGAACTATGGCTACACCTTC.

The CDR3: CASSPGLAGGLAKNIQYF. For the CDR3, the DNA is TGCGCCAGCAGCCCAGGACTAGCGGGGGGGCTAGCCAAAAACATTCAGTACTTC. The rearrangement links TRBV4-1 to TRBJ2-4; 15 positions match TRBD2. The V gene end was trimmed by 4 bases and the J gene end by 0 bases; junction bases not matched to a gene: 4. The germline CDR1 and CDR2 sequences are MGHRA and YSYEKL. CDR3 length: 18 amino acids.

The CDR3 nucleotides are TGTGCCAGTAGTATAGCCGGTAGCGGGGGGATTATGGATACGCAGTATTTT. This sequence encodes CASSIAGSGGIMDTQYF. The chain employs TRBV19 and TRBJ2-3; TRBD2 matches 10 bases. Germline V gene lookup returns CDR1 LNHDA and CDR2 SQIVND (reference sequence). CDR3 length: 17 residues. Trimming cost V 1 base and J 6 bases; bases outside gene matches: 10.

This chain uses TRBV7-9 with TRBJ2-3; tentative D call: TRBD2 (5 bases). The V gene lost 0 bases and the J gene lost 4 bases, with 23 bases spanning the gap. This CDR3 comprises 19 residues. Germline values: CDR1 SEHNR, CDR2 FQNEAQ (reference sequence). CDR3 bases: TGTGCCAGCAGCTTAGCCCAGAGTCTCTTGAGGGCGACACCAGATACGCAGTATTTT. It yields the protein CASSLAQSLLRATPDTQYF.

This sequence joins TRBV18 and TRBJ1-2; D uncertain. The V end lost 5 bases, the J end lost 9 bases, and 16 bases lay between the germline ends. This CDR3 spans 13 amino acids. Germline V gene lookup returns CDR1 KGHSH and CDR2 LQKENI. For the CDR3, the DNA is TGTGCCAGCTCAAGCAACGGAGAAGGTCGCTACACCTTC. It translates to CASSSNGEGRYTF. Full variable domain (remainder filled in from reference TRBV18 and TRBJ1-2): NAGVMQNPRHLVRRRGQEARLRCSPMKGHSHVYWYRQLPEEGLKFMVYLQKENIIDESGMPKERFSAEFPKEGPSILRIQQVVRGDSAAYFCASSSNGEGRYTFGSGTRLTVV.

This sequence joins TRBV7-2 and TRBJ2-5; D may be TRBD1 (6 bases). Germline CDR1 SGHTA, CDR2 FQGNSA. There are 15 residues in the CDR3. V was clipped by 0 bases and J by 7 bases, with 15 bases between them. CDR3 protein: CASSLASRGTGTQYF. CDR3 DNA: TGTGCCAGCAGCTTAGCGAGCAGGGGAACGGGGACCCAGTACTTC.

The chain joins TRBV19 to TRBJ2-3, with TRBD1 matching over 10 bases. Losses at the gene ends were 10 bases for V and 4 bases for J; bases not matched to a gene: 5. This CDR3 spans 13 amino acids. Germline V gene lookup returns CDR1 LNHDA and CDR2 SQIVND (reference sequence). CDR3 nucleotides: TGTGCCACAGCGACAGGGGGCGCAGATACGCAGTATTTT. Translating it yields CATATGGADTQYF.

The V and J genes are TRBV10-1 and TRBJ2-7; D possibly corresponds to TRBD1 (6 bases). This CDR3 comprises 14 residues. Germline CDR1 reads WNHNN; CDR2 reads SYGVQD (reference sequence). V gave up 9 bases and J gave up 3 bases, with 18 bases separating them. CDR3 protein: CASPPRTADYEQYF. CDR3 bases: TGCGCCAGTCCACCACGGACAGCCGACTACGAGCAGTACTTC.